There are many counts of the clone carrying this T cell receptor beta chain. The record originates from a study of T cells in Graves' hyperthyroidism and ophthalmopathy. Lactation, pregnancy, other autoimmune disease or uncontrolled infection led to exclusion of patients. The CDR3 is 15 residues long. V dropped 3 bases and J dropped 5; count of bases not matched to a gene: 4. Germline CDR1 and CDR2: MDHEN and SYDVKM. RNA transcripts served as the template for amplifying TCR beta CDR3 regions. Primed by the HTBI set, a first-round RT-PCR was run on the TCR CDR3. TCRdb used MiXCR to reprocess the multiplex PCR reads, holding one entry per CDR3 protein. This sample has hundreds of thousands of distinct CDR3 sequences, with about 15% found just once.

This receptor was obtained from a woman in her thirties or forties with Graves' ophthalmopathy. The specimen was blood. The chain couples TRBV28 to TRBJ2-2; 9 bases map to TRBD2. This CDR3 reads CASSLLREGTGELFF. The CDR3 DNA reads as TGTGCCAGCAGTTTGTTGCGGGAGGGAACCGGGGAGCTGTTTTTT. Supplemented by reference TRBV28 and TRBJ2-2, the full variable domain reads DVKVTQSSRYLVKRTGEKVFLECVQDMDHENMFWYRQDPGLGLRLIYFSYDVKMKEKGDIPEGYSVSREKKERFSLILESASTNQTSMYLCASSLLREGTGELFFGEGSRLTVL.